In this sample, the clone carrying this T cell receptor (beta chain) turned up a few times. Its antigen is not known. TCRdb re-called the 5' RACE reads with MiXCR, one entry per CDR3 protein. The repertoire has hundreds of thousands of distinct CDR3 sequences, 24% of them found once; the top ten carry about 2.7%. The sample originates from a study of identical twins. Points from the study as a whole: Whereas memory repertoires showed no such difference, abundant cord blood beta clonotypes carried fewer insertions.

The CDR3 is 13 residues long. Germline-derived CDR1 and CDR2 are WSHSY and SAAADI. The germline V and J ends were trimmed by 8 bases and 1 base, with 11 bases remaining between them. Healthy Caucasians made up all donors. This sample also appeared in a second study, on T cells expressing NK-cell markers. As reported in that work: All TCR beta repertoires analysed originated from sorted CD3+CD56+NKG2C+, CD3+CD56+NKG2C- and CD3+CD56-NKG2C+ T cells. The HCMV specificity of the expanded NKG2C+ T cell clones stayed unresolved.

The sequence derives from a woman aged 18-29 years in good health. The chain has TRBV10-2 and TRBJ1-1; D remains unclear. Sequencing used CD4+ T cells sorted from blood. The chain's CDR3 is CASGRTGNTEAFF. The CDR3 DNA sequence: TGCGCCAGCGGCAGGACGGGGAACACTGAAGCTTTCTTT.